Here is one TCR beta chain with its context. Its cognate antigen is unknown. V dropped 2 bases and J dropped 0; count of bases not matched to a gene: 13. CDR3 size: 17 residues. Germline V lookup: CDR1 GTSNPN, CDR2 SVGIG (reference sequence). Those who donated, Caucasian adults without exception, all lived in Nashville, Tennessee. The sample belongs to a study of shared clonotypes between healthy human individuals. Study background: Per-donor plates numbered three CD4 naive, three CD4 memory, two CD8 naive and one CD8 memory.

Original methodology: Filtering differed for immunoSEQ, which gave only junction sequences without quality scores. Assay: immunoSEQ multiplex PCR; the TCRdb copy retains only in-frame clones and omits some. Clonal size and the V and J genes are those of that table, whereas D and trimming came from the DNA. Here the sample spans 2 million to 2.5 million clones, approximately 95% being singletons. Notes on the study in general: The study drew on few donors, limiting represented genetic and exposure-history diversity.

Specimen: naive CD4+ T cells sorted from blood. Sample subset: CD45RA+ positively selected. The V call is TRBV30, the J call TRBJ2-7, with 7 bases aligning to TRBD1. This sequence originates from a man in his late teens or twenties in good health. CDR3 DNA: TGTGCCTGGAGTTCCCCCAGATTAAGGGACAGCTCCTACGAGCAGTACTTC. Amino acid sequence: CAWSSPRLRDSSYEQYF.